This T cell receptor beta chain was identified during a study of cytomegalovirus exposure and HLA in healthy donors. Unrecorded immune exposure was likely among donors, who were nominally healthy when sampled. The primer mix had 60 Vbeta and 13 Jbeta primers. The assay was immunoSEQ multiplex PCR, and TCRdb's table has in-frame clones only and misses some. The sample consists of about 170,000 clones, around 76% of them appearing once. Trimming removed 2 bases from V and 4 bases from J, with 9 bases in between. Germline V CDR1 and CDR2: MNHEY, SVGAGI. CDR3 length equals 15 residues. The receptor was isolated from a female donor in good health and CMV-seronegative. The rearrangement joins TRBV6-5 to TRBJ2-6, with D perhaps matching TRBD1 (5 bases). The sample taken for sequencing was PBMCs. The CDR3 nucleotides read TGTGCCAGCAGTTACAGGGGCTCCGGGGCCAACGTCCTGACTTTC. Translated, it gives CASSYRGSGANVLTF.